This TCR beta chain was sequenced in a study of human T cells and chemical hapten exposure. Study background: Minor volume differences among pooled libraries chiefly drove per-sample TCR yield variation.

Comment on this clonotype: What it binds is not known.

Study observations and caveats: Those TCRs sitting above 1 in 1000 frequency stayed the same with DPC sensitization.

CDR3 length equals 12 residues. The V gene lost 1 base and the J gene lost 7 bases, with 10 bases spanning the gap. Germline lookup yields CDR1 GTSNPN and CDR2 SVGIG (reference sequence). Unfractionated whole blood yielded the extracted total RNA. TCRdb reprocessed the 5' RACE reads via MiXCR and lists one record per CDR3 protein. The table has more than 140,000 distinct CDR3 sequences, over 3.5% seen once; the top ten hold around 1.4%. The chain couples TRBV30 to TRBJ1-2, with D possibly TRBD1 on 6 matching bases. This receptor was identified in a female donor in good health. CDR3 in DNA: TGTGCCTGGAGTGGACAGGCGGTTGGCTACACCTTC. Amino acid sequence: CAWSGQAVGYTF.